The 31 T cell receptor beta chains reported below all come from one sample, sequenced in a study of breast tumors, draining lymph nodes, adjacent tissues. MiXCR was run by TCRdb on the multiplex PCR reads, yielding one entry per CDR3 protein. The repertoire holds about 89,000 distinct CDR3 sequences, approximately 31% seen once, with around 8.1% in the top ten. Samples came from axillary lymph nodes draining the breast cancer. Material: axillary lymph node tissue. Receptors originate from a female donor with breast cancer. Some clones in this sample may be carry-over from other donors' samples.

This clonotype occurred many times. The gene calls are TRBV11-2 and TRBJ2-1; 7 bases are a match to TRBD2. The V and J ends lost 0 bases and 0 bases, in that order; junction bases with no gene match: 8. This CDR3 region has 18 residues. Germline V gene lookup returns CDR1 SGHAT and CDR2 FQNNGV. CDR3 region: CASSLDPTSFSSYNEQFF. As DNA, the CDR3 is TGTGCCAGCAGCTTAGATCCGACTAGCTTTAGCTCCTACAATGAGCAGTTCTTC.

In its sample, this clonotype was seen many times. The chain recombines TRBV6-5 with TRBJ2-7; D is unresolved. This CDR3 has 14 residues. Germline loops: CDR1 MNHEY, CDR2 SVGAGI. V shed 4 bases and J shed 2 bases, with 12 bases lying between them. The CDR3 DNA is TGTGCCAGCAGTTCCACCGTGGGCCCCTACGAGCAGTACTTC. Translating it yields CASSSTVGPYEQYF.

There are many counts of this clonotype. The V gene is TRBV4-3, the J gene TRBJ2-3, with 9 bases lining up with TRBD2. CDR3 length: 18 residues. J was trimmed by 2 bases and V by 2 bases; bases with no gene match: 11. Germline CDR1 and CDR2: LGHNA and YSLEER. For the CDR3, the DNA is TGCGCCAGCAGCCAACTTATTCGGGCTAGCGGGAACACAGATACGCAGTATTTT. As protein: CASSQLIRASGNTDTQYF.

This clonotype was counted ten times or more. Its ends do not fully match the called genes, so a read error is possible. The genes are TRBV14 and TRBJ1-4, with D maybe TRBD1 (6 bases). The CDR3 runs 9 residues. In germline, CDR1 is SGHDN, CDR2 FVKESK. CDR3 DNA: TGTGCCAGCAGCATGAGACAGGTTTTT. Protein product: CASSMRQVF.

This clonotype was found many times. This may arise from a read error, as a much more abundant clone is one base away. This sequence joins TRBV7-6 and TRBJ2-5; unclear D gene. V was cut by 4 bases and J by 9 bases, with 27 bases left in between. Germline assignment: CDR1 SGHVS and CDR2 FNYEAQ. The CDR3 has 17 amino acids. The CDR3 coding sequence is TGTGCCAGCAGCTCTGGCTTAATAGGTCGGCGATTTGAGCCCCAGTACTTC. This sequence encodes CASSSGLIGRRFEPQYF.

This clonotype has at least ten counts. J is TRBJ1-2 and V is TRBV30; D gene unclear. V dropped 5 bases and J dropped 10 bases, with 17 bases sitting between them. Germline lookup yields CDR1 GTSNPN and CDR2 SVGIG (reference sequence). The CDR3 has 12 residues. CDR3 amino acids: CAWAAGLRAYTF. CDR3 bases: TGTGCCTGGGCCGCTGGCCTTAGGGCCTACACCTTC.

This clonotype occurred a few times. A read error is possible here, since a much larger clone lies one base away. The chain links TRBV9 to TRBJ2-1; 7 bases fit TRBD2. The CDR3 has 15 amino acids. CDR1 and CDR2 (germline): SGDLS, YYNGEE. The CDR3 nucleotides are TGTGCCAGCAGCGTAGTGGGGGAGGGTGGAAATGAGCCGTTCTTC. Its protein product is CASSVVGEGGNEPFF. Full variable domain (missing parts from reference TRBV9 and TRBJ2-1): DSGVTQTPKHLITATGQRVTLRCSPRSGDLSVYWYQQSLDQGLQFLIQYYNGEERAKGNILERFSAQQFPDLHSELNLSSLELGDSALYFCASSVVGEGGNEPFFGPGTRLTVL.

Ten or more counts support this clonotype. The chain combines TRBV11-2 with TRBJ2-2, with TRBD1 matching over 10 bases. The germline gives CDR1 SGHAT, CDR2 FQNNGV. There are 15 residues in the CDR3. Trimming took 1 base from V and 7 from J; bases not matched to a gene: 3. The CDR3, as DNA: TGTGCCAGCAGCTTAGGACAGGGGGCGGGCGGGGAGCTGTTTTTT. Translation gives CASSLGQGAGGELFF.

This clonotype was seen ten or more times. The V and J genes are TRBV6-2 or TRBV6-3 and TRBJ2-7; no reliable D call. CDR1 and CDR2 from the germline V gene are MNHEY and SVGEGT. This CDR3 contains 14 residues. V lost 7 bases to trimming and J lost 4 bases, with 17 bases between them. DNA of the CDR3: TGTGCCAGCAACGAACTACCCTCGACTTACGAGCAGTACTTC. Amino acids: CASNELPSTYEQYF.

This clonotype was seen at least ten times. The chain is built from TRBV7-3 and TRBJ2-2; D call uncertain. CDR1 SGHTA and CDR2 FQGTGA come from the germline V gene. This CDR3 has 14 amino acids. The ends were cut back, 4 bases at V and 0 bases at J, with 6 bases in the middle. The CDR3: CASSSNANTGELFF. Here the CDR3 DNA reads TGTGCCAGCAGCTCGAACGCGAACACCGGGGAGCTGTTTTTT.

This clonotype was observed many times. The CDR3 nucleotides are TGTGCCAGCAGCCAACGACTAGCAGAAAACTACAATGAGCAGTTCTTC. As protein: CASSQRLAENYNEQFF. This chain connects TRBV27 to TRBJ2-1, with TRBD2 matching over 7 bases. Germline CDR1 is MNHEY and CDR2 is SMNVEV (reference sequence). The CDR3 runs to 16 residues. V lost 6 bases and J lost 3; bases outside the gene matches: 11.

Ten or more counts support this clonotype. This chain uses TRBV12-3 or TRBV12-4 with TRBJ2-2; tentative D call: TRBD1 (8 bases). The CDR3 covers 17 residues. Trimming removed 6 bases from V and 1 base from J, with 18 bases in between. The CDR3 sequence: CASSIYRGGMNTGELFF. CDR3 DNA sequence: TGTGCCAGCAGCATATACAGGGGGGGGATGAACACCGGGGAGCTGTTTTTT.

This clonotype has ten or more counts. The chain is built from TRBV7-2 and TRBJ1-6; D not certain. Germline lookup yields CDR1 SGHTA and CDR2 FQGNSA. Trimming left V 3 bases short and J 14 bases short, with 14 bases between. The CDR3 covers 13 residues. CDR3 sequence reads: CASSFQARAALHF. In nucleotides, the CDR3 is TGTGCCAGCAGCTTTCAGGCCCGAGCGGCCCTCCACTTT.

This clonotype was found once. This sequence joins TRBV11-2 and TRBJ2-1; 7 bases fit TRBD1. The CDR3 is 14 amino acids. V gave up 5 bases and J gave up 7 bases; unmatched junction bases: 8. CDR1 is SGHAT, CDR2 FQNNGV, per germline. The CDR3 DNA sequence: TGTGCCAGCAGCCTTCAGGGGGTCGGGAATGAGCAGTTCTTC. Protein sequence: CASSLQGVGNEQFF.

This clonotype was recorded many times. The V gene is TRBV30, the J gene TRBJ1-6; D gene uncertain. Trimming removed 2 bases from V and 7 bases from J, with 3 bases in between. The CDR3 contains 11 residues. CDR1 is GTSNPN, CDR2 SVGIG, per germline (reference sequence). The CDR3 DNA follows: TGTGCCTGGAGTAGCAATTCACCCCTCCACTTT. It is translated as CAWSSNSPLHF.

This sequence joins TRBV27 and TRBJ2-3, with TRBD2 matching over 7 bases. The germline V gene has CDR1 MNHEY and CDR2 SMNVEV (reference sequence). With 0 bases clipped from V and 2 bases from J, the junction kept 5 bases outside the gene matches. This CDR3 is built from 16 residues. The DNA for the CDR3 is TGTGCCAGCAGTTTATCGAACGGGGGGAACACAGATACGCAGTATTTT. Its protein product is CASSLSNGGNTDTQYF.

The sample holds many counts of this clonotype. The chain uses TRBV3-1 and TRBJ2-5; D is unclear. Germline assignment: CDR1 LGHDT and CDR2 YNNKEL (reference sequence). The CDR3 is made up of 13 amino acids. Between the trimmed V and J ends, which lost 4 bases and 2 bases, there was a span of 8 bases. Here the CDR3 DNA reads TGTGCCAGCAGCCTCAGAGAACAAGAGACCCAGTACTTC. Encoded protein: CASSLREQETQYF.

This clonotype was seen many times. This chain connects TRBV11-3 to TRBJ2-5, with TRBD2 matching 7 bases. The CDR3 has 16 residues. Germline V CDR1 and CDR2: SGHNT, YENEEA. V shed 1 base and J 1 base; nucleotides not matched to a gene: 6. The CDR3 sequence: CASSLGGTSAQETQYF. The CDR3 nucleotides read TGTGCCAGCAGCTTAGGGGGAACTAGCGCCCAAGAGACCCAGTACTTC.

This clonotype was observed many times. The J gene is TRBJ2-3, the V gene TRBV19, with 8 nucleotides matching TRBD2. The CDR3 loop spans 14 amino acids. Germline V CDR1 and CDR2: LNHDA, SQIVND (reference sequence). With V trimmed by 4 bases and J by 6 bases, 6 bases remained unmatched. In DNA form, the CDR3 reads TGTGCCAGTAGTAGAGCGGGAGTCGGGGATACGCAGTATTTT. Protein sequence: CASSRAGVGDTQYF.

The sample holds a few counts of this clonotype. The V call is TRBV12-3 or TRBV12-4, the J call TRBJ1-1; 8 nucleotides match TRBD1. CDR3 length: 17 residues. V lost 6 bases to trimming and J lost 3 bases; unmatched junction nucleotides: 15. The CDR3 here is CASRIDRGGIEDTEAFF. The CDR3, as DNA: TGTGCCAGCAGGATTGACAGGGGTGGAATTGAGGACACTGAAGCTTTCTTT.

The chain couples TRBV7-3 to TRBJ1-2, with 7 bases matching TRBD1. V dropped 4 bases and J dropped 4; count of bases not matched to a gene: 9. This CDR3 region has 15 residues. CDR1 is SGHTA and CDR2 is FQGTGA in the germline V gene. CDR3 sequence: CASSSLAGQPYGYTF. The CDR3 DNA is TGTGCCAGCAGCTCTCTAGCGGGACAGCCCTATGGCTACACCTTC.

This clonotype has a count of ten or more. The chain is built from TRBV7-9 and TRBJ2-7, with TRBD2 as a possible D gene (6 bases). Germline lookup yields CDR1 SEHNR and CDR2 FQNEAQ (reference sequence). The CDR3 runs to 16 residues. Between the trimmed V and J ends, which lost 5 bases and 3 bases, there was a span of 20 bases. The CDR3 DNA is TGTGCCAGCAGCCTACTCTCGACTAGGCTCGACTACGAGCAGTACTTC. Residues: CASSLLSTRLDYEQYF.

The gene calls are TRBV24-1 and TRBJ2-5; 10 bases fit TRBD2. The CDR3 runs to 13 residues. Germline CDR1 is KGHDR and CDR2 is SFDVKD. V gave up 8 bases and J gave up 5 bases; unmatched junction bases: 4. This CDR3 is CATKAGGGETQYF. The CDR3 DNA is TGTGCCACCAAAGCGGGAGGGGGGGAGACCCAGTACTTC.

At least ten counts were recorded for this clonotype. This chain connects TRBV2 to TRBJ2-7; 7 bases map to TRBD1. V lost 1 base and J lost 2; bases outside the gene matches: 5. Germline CDR1 reads SNHLY; CDR2 reads FYNNEI. This CDR3 contains 15 residues. The CDR3 loop reads CASSEGGRGTYEQYF. CDR3 coding DNA: TGTGCCAGCAGTGAAGGGGGCAGGGGGACCTACGAGCAGTACTTC.

The chain employs TRBV6-5 and TRBJ1-5, with D maybe TRBD1 (6 bases). Trimming cost V 6 bases and J 5 bases, with 14 bases left between them. The CDR3 extends over 14 amino acids. Germline V CDR1 and CDR2: MNHEY, SVGAGI. DNA for the CDR3: TGTGCCAGCAGCCCTGTCGGGGGCTATCAGCCCCAGCATTTT. Its protein is CASSPVGGYQPQHF.

This clonotype was counted ten times or more. The junction departs from germline at one end; a sequencing error may be responsible. The gene calls are TRBV12-5 and TRBJ2-7, with D unclear. Per germline, CDR1 LGHNT and CDR2 FRNRAP. This CDR3 contains 12 residues. CDR3 sequence: CASGLVWFPVNF. In DNA form, the CDR3 reads TGTGCTAGTGGTTTGGTATGGTTTCCGGTAAACTTC.

In this sample, this clonotype turned up many times. The chain combines TRBV7-2 with TRBJ2-5; D is possibly TRBD1 or TRBD2 (5 bases each). Trimming stripped 1 base from V and 4 bases from J, with 10 bases between. CDR1 and CDR2 (germline): SGHTA, FQGNSA. The CDR3 totals 14 residues. The chain's CDR3 is CASSLGGTLETQYF. DNA for the CDR3: TGTGCCAGCAGCTTAGGAGGGACCCTAGAGACCCAGTACTTC.

The count of this clonotype is one. This sequence may be a read error, since a much larger clone differs from it by one base. This chain joins TRBV5-6 and TRBJ2-3; D not resolved. The CDR3 has 13 residues. From germline, CDR1 is SGHDT and CDR2 YYEEEE. The DNA for the CDR3 is TGTGCCAGCAGCTTGGGGAACACAGATACGCCGTATTTT. Its protein product is CASSLGNTDTPYF.

This clonotype was seen at least ten times. The chain joins TRBV7-9 to TRBJ1-1; D remains ambiguous. The CDR3 consists of 11 residues. CDR1 SEHNR and CDR2 FQNEAQ come from the germline V gene (reference sequence). Trimming pared 5 bases from V and 2 bases from J, leaving 3 bases between. The CDR3 spells CASSSNTEAFF. CDR3 bases: TGTGCCAGCAGCAGTAACACTGAAGCTTTCTTT.

In this sample, this clonotype turned up a few times. An end of the junction differs from the germline gene, which may be a read error. This chain uses TRBV7-8 with TRBJ2-1; 10 nucleotides align to TRBD2. Germline V gene sequence: CDR1 SGHVS, CDR2 FQNEAQ. This CDR3 is built from 15 residues. The CDR3 reads CAGSLGLAAYNEQLF. The CDR3 DNA reads as TGTGCCGGCAGCTTAGGACTAGCGGCCTACAATGAGCAGCTCTTC. Drawing the rest from reference TRBV7-8 and TRBJ2-1, the complete variable domain is GAGVSQSPRYKVAKRGQDVALRCDPISGHVSLFWYQQALGQGPEFLTYFQNEAQLDKSGLPSDRFFAERPEGSVSTLKIQRTQQEDSAVYLCAGSLGLAAYNEQLFGPGTRLTVL.

This clonotype was observed at least ten times. The chain employs TRBV28 and TRBJ1-2, with TRBD1 matching 12 bases. Unmatched junction bases numbered 14, after V lost 6 bases and J lost 12 bases. Germline CDR1 MDHEN, CDR2 SYDVKM. This CDR3 is built from 15 residues. This chain's CDR3 is CASRASGTGGTLNTF. The CDR3 DNA reads TGTGCCAGCAGAGCCTCCGGGACAGGGGGCACCCTTAACACCTTC.